The 28 T cell receptor beta chains reported below all come from one sample, sequenced in a study of T cells in women clearing cervical HPV infection (dated by TCRdb to the late 2010s). Library prep was done by the immunoSEQ multiplex PCR assay. TCRdb mirrors the immuneACCESS table, restricted to in-frame sequences. Some clones are absent from its copies; in checked studies, under half trace to an unresolved V gene, and the reason for the others is unknown. This sample's listing comprises 35,000 to 50,000 clones. The ten largest clones represent 7% to 9.5% of the sample. Input material: blood buffy coat. The source is a woman aged 18-69 years with a cervical HPV16 infection that either progressed to CIN3+ or cleared (not recorded which).

About this clone: The read comes to an end 3 residues before the CDR3 does, leaving the germline J gene to fill in the end. The chain links TRBV4-1 to TRBJ2-3, with D hard to call. The CDR3 runs to 15 residues. Germline assignment: CDR1 MGHRA and CDR2 YSYEKL. Trimming cost V 4 bases and J 0 bases, with 11 bases left between them. The CDR3 loop is CASSLRFSSTDTQYF. The CDR3 DNA, read in part, is TGCGCCAGCAGCCTCAGGTTCTCTAGCACAGATACG.

A word on this clone: The read ends 3 residues before the CDR3 terminus; that terminus is restored from the germline J gene. V usage is TRBV5-1 and J usage is TRBJ1-4, with unresolved D. CDR3 length: 15 amino acids. Trimming pared 4 bases from V and 0 bases from J, leaving 10 bases between. CDR1 and CDR2 (germline): SGHRS, YFSETQ. Incomplete CDR3 DNA: TGCGCCAGCAGCGTCGCGGGTGCAACTAATGAAAAA. It yields the protein CASSVAGATNEK. From start to end, the CDR3 is CASSVAGATNEKLFF. The whole variable domain, remainder taken from reference TRBV5-1 and TRBJ1-4, is KAGVTQTPRYLIKTRGQQVTLSCSPISGHRSVSWYQQTPGQGLQFLFEYFSETQRNKGNFPGRFSGRQFSNSRSEMNVSTLELGDSALYLCASSVAGATNEKLFFGSGTQLSVL.

Regarding this clone: The read finishes 3 residues shy of the CDR3 end, and the germline J gene is used to complete it. V gene TRBV5-6 combines with J gene TRBJ1-6; the match to TRBD1 covers 7 bases. Germline CDR1 reads SGHDT; CDR2 reads YYEEEE. This CDR3 spans 15 amino acids. V shed 4 bases and J 6 bases; nucleotides not matched to a gene: 7. The CDR3: CASSPMGQTNSPLHF. Partial CDR3 DNA: TGTGCCAGCAGCCCGATGGGACAGACTAATTCACCC.

As for this clone: The read stops 3 residues short of the end of the CDR3; the missing end is completed from the germline J gene. The chain has TRBV19 and TRBJ2-1; D not resolved. Trimming pared 1 base from V and 5 bases from J, leaving 9 bases between. Per germline, CDR1 LNHDA and CDR2 SQIVND (reference sequence). CDR3 length equals 14 residues. CDR3: CASSIVPGNNEQFF. Incomplete CDR3 DNA: TGTGCCAGTAGTATAGTTCCCGGTAACAATGAG. Full variable domain (remainder filled in from reference TRBV19 and TRBJ2-1): DGGITQSPKYLFRKEGQNVTLSCEQNLNHDAMYWYRQDPGQGLRLIYYSQIVNDFQKGDIAEGYSVSREKKESFPLTVTSAQKNPTAFYLCASSIVPGNNEQFFGPGTRLTVL.

To note about this clone: With the read ending 3 residues before the CDR3 end, the germline J gene is used to fill in that end. This sequence joins TRBV2 and TRBJ2-7; TRBD2 aligns across 11 bases. With 7 bases clipped from V and 4 bases from J, the junction kept 6 bases outside the gene matches. CDR3 length equals 14 residues. The V gene's germline CDR1 is SNHLY and CDR2 FYNNEI. The CDR3 loop reads CASKLAGVKYEQYF. The part of the CDR3 DNA that was read is TGTGCCAGCAAACTAGCGGGAGTGAAGTACGAG. The variable domain in full, with the rest retrieved from reference TRBV2 and TRBJ2-7, is EPEVTQTPSHQVTQMGQEVILRCVPISNHLYFYWYRQILGQKVEFLVSFYNNEISEKSEIFDDQFSVERPDGSNFTLKIRSTKLEDSAMYFCASKLAGVKYEQYFGPGTRLTVT.

Concerning this clone: From the germline J gene comes the end of the CDR3, since the read stops 3 residues before it. Distinct nucleotide sequences in the sample also encode this CDR3. The rearrangement joins TRBV28 to TRBJ1-2, with 7 positions matching TRBD1. CDR3 length: 14 residues. Trimming at V came to 2 bases and at J to 3 bases, leaving 3 bases not matched to a gene. From germline, CDR1 is MDHEN and CDR2 SYDVKM. The chain's CDR3 is CASSLDQGDYGYTF. Partial CDR3 DNA: TGTGCCAGCAGTTTAGACCAGGGGGACTATGGC.

The CDR3 bases that were read are TGTGCCAGTAGTATGGCCGAGGGACAGGCGGACACAGATACG. Its protein is CASSMAEGQADTDT. The entire CDR3 protein is CASSMAEGQADTDTQYF. The chain has TRBV19 and TRBJ2-3, with 8 bases identical to TRBD1. The sequenced fragment ends 3 residues before the CDR3 boundary, so the rest is inferred from the germline J gene. Trimming cost V 3 bases and J 2 bases; bases outside gene matches: 10. The CDR3 is made up of 17 amino acids. Germline CDR1 reads LNHDA; CDR2 reads SQIVND (reference sequence).

Comment on this clone: The read ends 3 residues before the CDR3 terminus; that terminus is restored from the germline J gene. The chain employs TRBV20-1 and TRBJ1-2; TRBD1 agrees at 9 bases. The CDR3 runs to 14 residues. Germline values: CDR1 DFQATT, CDR2 SNEGSKA (reference sequence). V gave up 5 bases and J gave up 4 bases; unmatched junction bases: 8. The DNA read from the CDR3 is TGCAGTGCTCACAAAGGGGACAGGGCCTATGGC. It is translated as CSAHKGDRAYG. In full, the CDR3 is CSAHKGDRAYGYTF.

A word on this clone: The read ends 3 residues before the CDR3 terminus; that terminus is restored from the germline J gene. The V gene is TRBV7-8, the J gene TRBJ1-1; possible D gene TRBD1, 6 bases. This CDR3 is 15 amino acids long. Germline-derived CDR1 and CDR2 are SGHVS and FQNEAQ. Trimming left V 1 base short and J 0 bases short, with 9 bases between. CDR3 amino acids: CASSLGQVMNTEAFF. CDR3 DNA, as far as it was read: TGTGCCAGCAGCTTAGGACAGGTCATGAACACTGAA.

As concerns this clone: With the read ending 3 residues before the CDR3 end, the germline J gene is used to fill in that end. This chain joins TRBV6-1 and TRBJ1-2; 7 nucleotides agree with TRBD1. The CDR3 runs to 15 residues. CDR1 is MNHNS and CDR2 is SASEGT in the germline V gene. J gave up 5 bases and V 0 bases, and 6 bases lay outside the gene matches. CDR3 sequence: CASSEAGQAEYGYTF. Incomplete CDR3 DNA: TGTGCCAGCAGTGAAGCCGGACAGGCGGAGTATGGC.

In regard to this clone: The read terminates 3 residues ahead of where the CDR3 ends, so the germline J gene completes it. J is TRBJ2-1 and V is TRBV10-1; no clear D. Between the trimmed V and J ends, which lost 0 bases and 7 bases, there was a span of 16 bases. CDR3 size: 16 residues. Per the germline V gene, CDR1 is WNHNN and CDR2 is SYGVQD (reference sequence). CDR3 bases read: TGCGCCAGCAGTGAGTCGTCGACAACCCCAGGAAATGAG. This translates into CASSESSTTPGNE. The whole CDR3 sequence is CASSESSTTPGNEQFF.

With respect to this clone: The read ends 3 residues shy of where the CDR3 ends; the end is completed using the germline J gene. V usage is TRBV7-2 and J usage is TRBJ2-3; D remains ambiguous. CDR1 is SGHTA and CDR2 is FQGNSA in the germline V gene. The CDR3 runs to 13 residues. V lost 5 bases, J lost 0 bases, and 6 bases lay in between. CDR3 bases read: TGTGCCAGCAGCGTCCCTAGCACAGATACG. It encodes CASSVPSTDT. The entire CDR3 protein reads CASSVPSTDTQYF.

For this clone: The read falls 3 residues short of the CDR3 end, and the missing part is taken from the germline J gene. V usage is TRBV20-1 and J usage is TRBJ2-1; a weak D match, TRBD2 (5 bases). Germline V lookup: CDR1 DFQATT, CDR2 SNEGSKA (reference sequence). The CDR3 sequence is 16 residues long. Trimming left V 5 bases short and J 0 bases short, with 17 bases between. The sequenced CDR3 bases are TGCAGTGCTGGAGGTAGTCTCACTAGCTCCTACAATGAG. It translates to CSAGGSLTSSYNE. The complete CDR3 protein is CSAGGSLTSSYNEQFF.

With respect to this clone: Coverage ceases 3 residues before the CDR3 finishes, and the germline J gene fills in the end. V gene TRBV7-9 combines with J gene TRBJ2-7; 7 positions agree with TRBD2. The CDR3 runs 15 residues. Looked up from germline, CDR1 is SEHNR and CDR2 is FQNEAQ (reference sequence). V lost 5 bases to trimming and J lost 4 bases; unmatched junction nucleotides: 11. CDR3 DNA, as far as it was read: TGTGCCAGCAGCCATGCTAGCGGACTGGGGTACGAG. It encodes CASSHASGLGYE. The full CDR3 protein is CASSHASGLGYEQYF.

A note on this clone: The missing CDR3 end, 3 residues past where the read stops, is filled in from the germline J gene. V is TRBV5-4 and J is TRBJ1-3; D is perhaps TRBD1 (6 bases). Germline loops: CDR1 SGHNT, CDR2 YYREEE (reference sequence). This CDR3 contains 14 residues. Trimming stripped 1 base from V and 2 bases from J, with 7 bases between. The CDR3 loop reads CASSLTGTGNTIYF. Incomplete CDR3 DNA: TGTGCCAGCAGCTTGACAGGGACTGGAAACACC. The variable domain in full, completed from reference TRBV5-4 and TRBJ1-3, reads ETGVTQSPTHLIKTRGQQVTLRCSSQSGHNTVSWYQQALGQGPQFIFQYYREEENGRGNFPPRFSGLQFPNYSSELNVNALELDDSALYLCASSLTGTGNTIYFGEGSWLTVV.

Points on this clone: The sequence runs out 3 residues before the end of the CDR3; the remainder is reconstructed from the germline J gene. The chain employs TRBV23-1 and TRBJ2-1; 9 bases are a match to TRBD1. TRBV23-1 is known as an ORF, though its function is uncertain. The V gene end was trimmed by 4 bases and the J gene end by 0 bases; junction bases not matched to a gene: 1. The CDR3 runs 15 residues. The part of the CDR3 DNA that was read is TGCGCCAGCAGTCCGACAGGGGGCTCCTACAATGAG. Protein product: CASSPTGGSYNE. The entire CDR3 reads CASSPTGGSYNEQFF.

As to this clone: The observed sequence ends 3 residues before the CDR3 terminus, with the missing tail filled in from the germline J gene. This chain links TRBV10-3 with TRBJ1-2, with TRBD1 matching over 7 bases. This CDR3 spans 17 amino acids. The V gene's germline CDR1 is ENHRY and CDR2 SYGVKD. The V segment lost 8 bases and the J segment 2 bases; nucleotides outside the gene matches: 17. CDR3 amino acids: CAIPVTDRVFTNYGYTF. Incomplete CDR3 DNA: TGTGCCATCCCGGTGACAGACAGGGTATTTACGAACTATGGC.

Concerning this clone: The read terminates 3 residues before the CDR3 end, so the remaining end is supplied by the germline J gene. The chain combines TRBV18 with TRBJ1-3, with D tentatively TRBD1 (6 bases). The length of the CDR3 is 17 residues. V lost 3 bases and J 2 bases, leaving 17 bases between the germline ends. CDR1 is KGHSH and CDR2 is LQKENI in the germline V gene. The DNA read from the CDR3 is TGTGCCAGCTCACCCACACCCCAGGGGATTACTGGAAACACC. Its translation: CASSPTPQGITGNT. The whole CDR3 region reads CASSPTPQGITGNTIYF.

For this clone: The read halts 3 residues ahead of the CDR3 end, with the missing end drawn from the germline J gene. The chain joins TRBV7-2 to TRBJ2-2; TRBD2 is a possible D gene (6 bases). Germline lookup yields CDR1 SGHTA and CDR2 FQGNSA. V was pared by 5 bases and J by 3 bases, with 13 bases between. This CDR3 region has 15 residues. This CDR3 reads CASSNHRRDTGELFF. CDR3 DNA (partial): TGTGCCAGCAGCAACCACAGGAGGGACACCGGGGAG.

Regarding this clone: The read is 3 residues too short to cover the CDR3 end, so that end is filled in from the germline J gene. J is TRBJ1-5 and V is TRBV28; 10 nucleotides agree with TRBD1. The CDR3 spans 15 residues. Germline V lookup: CDR1 MDHEN, CDR2 SYDVKM. V gave up 7 bases and J gave up 3 bases; unmatched junction bases: 6. The CDR3 DNA, read in part, is TGTGCCAGCAACGGGGGGACAGGGGACAATCAGCCC. This encodes CASNGGTGDNQP. The whole CDR3 region reads CASNGGTGDNQPQHF.

CDR3 DNA (partial): TGTGCCAGCAGCTTAGCACCGGGACTACAGTACGAG. It codes for CASSLAPGLQYE. The full CDR3 sequence reads CASSLAPGLQYEQYF. The chain uses TRBV7-2 and TRBJ2-7; TRBD2 matches at 7 bases. The read is 3 residues too short to cover the CDR3 end, so that end is filled in from the germline J gene. CDR1 and CDR2 from the germline V gene are SGHTA and FQGNSA. The CDR3 extends over 15 amino acids. V lost 0 bases, J lost 4 bases, and 6 bases stayed unmatched.

A note on this clone: Read coverage stops 3 residues before the CDR3 terminus; the germline J gene supplies the remainder. This chain links TRBV5-5 with TRBJ2-1; 7 bases are shared with TRBD1. V dropped 4 bases and J dropped 8; count of bases not matched to a gene: 12. Germline values: CDR1 SGHKS, CDR2 YYEKEE (reference sequence). CDR3 length: 15 amino acids. CDR3 in amino acids: CASSRAPDRVDEQFF. Incomplete CDR3 DNA: TGTGCCAGCAGCCGGGCCCCAGACAGGGTCGATGAG.

On this clone: With the read ending 3 residues before the CDR3 end, the germline J gene is used to fill in that end. The chain is built from TRBV23-1 and TRBJ2-5, with 10 bases lining up with TRBD1. TRBV23-1 is flagged as an ORF with uncertain function. The CDR3 has 16 amino acids. V trimming: 5 bases; J trimming: 2 bases; junction bases outside the gene matches: 8. The CDR3 DNA, read in part, is TGCGCCAGCAGTGCTCTCCGGGACAGGGGACAAGAGACC. This codes for CASSALRDRGQET. The whole CDR3 sequence is CASSALRDRGQETQYF.

Worth noting for this clone: The sequence runs out 3 residues before the end of the CDR3; the remainder is reconstructed from the germline J gene. V usage is TRBV19 and J usage is TRBJ1-1; D perhaps matches TRBD1 (5 bases). CDR1 and CDR2 (germline): LNHDA, SQIVND (reference sequence). Trimming took off 9 bases at V and 3 bases at J, with 14 bases between the two ends. This CDR3 comprises 13 residues. This CDR3 is CASAEGFHTEAFF. The sequenced CDR3 bases are TGTGCCAGCGCTGAGGGGTTCCACACTGAA. Full variable domain (missing parts from reference TRBV19 and TRBJ1-1): DGGITQSPKYLFRKEGQNVTLSCEQNLNHDAMYWYRQDPGQGLRLIYYSQIVNDFQKGDIAEGYSVSREKKESFPLTVTSAQKNPTAFYLCASAEGFHTEAFFGQGTRLTVV.

Concerning this clone: The read halts 3 residues ahead of the CDR3 end, with the missing end drawn from the germline J gene. The chain employs TRBV5-4 and TRBJ1-5, with D possibly matching TRBD1 (5 bases). CDR3 length: 14 amino acids. Germline V gene lookup returns CDR1 SGHNT and CDR2 YYREEE (reference sequence). V was clipped by 0 bases and J by 4 bases, with 8 bases between them. This CDR3 is CASSLAGWNQPQHF. Partial CDR3 DNA: TGTGCCAGCAGCTTGGCAGGGTGGAATCAGCCC.

A word on this clone: The read is 3 residues too short to cover the CDR3 end, so that end is filled in from the germline J gene. The rearrangement links TRBV18 to TRBJ2-3, with D uncertain. Germline V lookup: CDR1 KGHSH, CDR2 LQKENI. V was pared by 2 bases and J by 3 bases, with 9 bases between. This CDR3 region has 14 residues. The DNA read from the CDR3 is TGTGCCAGCTCACCAGGTCAGGCTACAGATACG. This sequence encodes CASSPGQATDT. The full-length CDR3 reads as CASSPGQATDTQYF.

In terms of frequency, this clone is medium-sized. The CDR3 end falls 3 residues outside the read, so it is completed with the germline J gene. The V and J genes are TRBV2 and TRBJ2-7; D is perhaps TRBD2 (5 bases). The CDR3 is 14 amino acids. V lost 6 bases to trimming and J lost 6 bases, with 18 bases between them. Germline loops: CDR1 SNHLY, CDR2 FYNNEI. CDR3 bases read: TGTGCCAGCAGGGAACCAGGACTCAGTAGCGAG. This gives the protein CASREPGLSSE. The complete CDR3 sequence is CASREPGLSSEQYF.

The sequenced part of the CDR3 DNA is TGTGCCAGTACCCGACAGGGGGGGATAGGGAACACTGAA. It specifies CASTRQGGIGNTE. The full CDR3 is CASTRQGGIGNTEAFF. The chain joins TRBV19 to TRBJ1-1, with 9 positions matching TRBD1. From the germline J gene comes the end of the CDR3, since the read stops 3 residues before it. Germline loops: CDR1 LNHDA, CDR2 SQIVND (reference sequence). This CDR3 is built from 16 residues. With 7 bases clipped from V and 1 base from J, the junction kept 10 bases outside the gene matches.